Presented here are 28 T cell receptor beta chains from one specimen sequenced in a study of T-cell memory formation after mild COVID-19. TCRdb analysed the 5' RACE reads with MiXCR anew, one entry per CDR3 protein. Among under 450,000 distinct CDR3 sequences listed, 20% were seen once. The material sequenced was PBMCs or a T cell subset sorted from them (not recorded which). The receptors originated from a man between 18 and 35 years old who had mild COVID-19 (a few samples of this study predate the infection). Cell type and time point are not known.

This clonotype was observed a few times. The V gene is TRBV20-1, the J gene TRBJ1-5; 7 nucleotides align to TRBD1. With 3 bases clipped from V and 13 bases from J, the junction kept 15 bases outside the gene matches. The length of the CDR3 is 14 residues. Germline values: CDR1 DFQATT, CDR2 SNEGSKA (reference sequence). CDR3 sequence: CSARGGQAYAPQHF. In DNA form, the CDR3 reads TGCAGTGCTAGGGGAGGACAGGCTTATGCTCCACAGCATTTT.

This chain connects TRBV4-1 to TRBJ1-6, with 7 bases lining up with TRBD1. This CDR3 has 17 amino acids. V gave up 2 bases and J gave up 9 bases; unmatched junction bases: 13. Germline V CDR1 and CDR2: MGHRA, YSYEKL. The CDR3 DNA reads TGCGCCAGCAGCCAAAATCCCCACAGGGGAAGTCCTTCACCCCTCCACTTT. This gives the protein CASSQNPHRGSPSPLHF.

This clonotype was found a few times. J is TRBJ1-2 and V is TRBV28; 10 bases map to TRBD1. The J segment lost 6 bases and the V segment lost 6 bases, leaving 7 bases of the junction unmatched. CDR1 and CDR2 (germline): MDHEN, SYDVKM. The CDR3 runs to 14 residues. The CDR3 protein is CASRPPGTGDGYTF. In nucleotides, the CDR3 is TGTGCCAGCAGGCCGCCAGGGACAGGGGATGGCTACACCTTC.

This chain connects TRBV7-2 to TRBJ2-7, with D uncertain. The CDR3 is 13 residues long. Per germline, CDR1 SGHTA and CDR2 FQGNSA. V dropped 3 bases and J dropped 6 bases, with 12 bases sitting between them. The CDR3 sequence is CASSLWAHGEQYV. CDR3 coding DNA: TGTGCCAGCAGCTTGTGGGCCCATGGCGAGCAGTACGTC.

This clonotype was picked up a small number of times. V usage is TRBV20-1 and J usage is TRBJ2-5, with D tentatively TRBD1 or TRBD2 (6 bases each). This CDR3 is 18 amino acids long. The germline V gene encodes CDR1 DFQATT and CDR2 SNEGSKA (reference sequence). V was cut by 3 bases and J by 0 bases, with 23 bases left in between. This chain's CDR3 is CSARWTTRRGPDQETQYF. The CDR3 DNA reads as TGCAGTGCTAGGTGGACGACCCGCCGGGGGCCCGACCAAGAGACCCAGTACTTC.

The chain carries TRBV14 and TRBJ2-5; no firm D call. CDR3 length: 13 residues. Trimming stripped 4 bases from V and 1 base from J, with 7 bases between. Germline V CDR1 and CDR2: SGHDN, FVKESK. The CDR3 loop is CASSRAIQETQYF. Written as DNA, the CDR3 is TGTGCCAGCAGCCGCGCGATCCAAGAGACCCAGTACTTC.

This clonotype was seen at least ten times. The rearrangement joins TRBV4-2 to TRBJ1-6, with D hard to call. CDR1 and CDR2 from the germline V gene are LGHNA and YNFKEQ. Between the trimmed V and J ends, which lost 0 bases and 10 bases, there was a span of 13 bases. The CDR3 is made up of 15 amino acids. The CDR3: CASSQEYLSVSPLHF. CDR3 coding DNA: TGTGCCAGCAGCCAAGAATATCTTAGTGTGTCACCCCTCCACTTT.

This clonotype was seen a few times. This rearrangement joins TRBV15 to TRBJ1-4; TRBD1 might be the D (5 bases). CDR1 is LNHNV, CDR2 YYDKDF, per germline (reference sequence). This CDR3 region has 17 residues. The V end lost 1 base, the J end lost 4 bases, and 16 bases lay between the germline ends. CDR3 residues: CATSRGLLGLVNEKLFF. The CDR3 DNA reads TGTGCCACCAGCAGAGGTCTACTGGGGCTGGTTAATGAAAAACTGTTTTTT. Together with reference TRBV15 and TRBJ1-4, the CDR3 gives the full variable domain: DAMVIQNPRYQVTQFGKPVTLSCSQTLNHNVMYWYQQKSSQAPKLLFHYYDKDFNNEADTPDNFQSRRPNTSFCFLDIRSPGLGDTAMYLCATSRGLLGLVNEKLFFGSGTQLSVL.

The V call is TRBV5-1, the J call TRBJ1-5, with D hard to call. V was shortened by 0 bases and J by 7 bases, with 14 bases between the two germline ends. The CDR3 contains 15 residues. From germline, CDR1 is SGHRS and CDR2 YFSETQ. The CDR3 DNA sequence: TGCGCCAGCAGCTTGGTACCGGGCACATCGCAGCCCCAGCATTTT. The encoded protein is CASSLVPGTSQPQHF.

There are a few counts of this clonotype. CDR3 sequence reads: CASSQVGRTEAFF. The CDR3 DNA reads TGCGCCAGCAGCCAAGTCGGAAGGACTGAAGCTTTCTTT. The V call is TRBV4-3, the J call TRBJ1-1, with D unresolved. The CDR3 contains 13 residues. With 1 base removed from V and 5 bases from J, the gap between germline ends came to 8 bases. CDR1 and CDR2 (germline): LGHNA, YSLEER.

This clonotype was seen more than once but under ten times. V usage is TRBV5-1 and J usage is TRBJ1-2, with 9 bases aligning to TRBD1. J lost 5 bases, V lost 1 base, and 6 bases had no gene match. The CDR3 length is 15 residues. The germline gives CDR1 SGHRS, CDR2 YFSETQ. The CDR3 coding sequence is TGCGCCAGCAGCTTGACGGACAGGGGTTGGTATGGCTACACCTTC. It is translated as CASSLTDRGWYGYTF.

This clonotype was seen a few times. V is TRBV12-5 and J is TRBJ2-7; D ambiguous. This CDR3 region has 14 residues. From germline, CDR1 is LGHNT and CDR2 FRNRAP. Trimming left V 2 bases short and J 2 bases short, with 10 bases between. The CDR3 sequence is CASGLRLETYEQYF. DNA for the CDR3: TGTGCTAGTGGTTTGCGCCTGGAAACCTACGAGCAGTACTTC.

This clonotype appeared a few times. The chain couples TRBV5-1 to TRBJ2-5; perhaps TRBD2 as D (7 bases). Germline CDR1 reads SGHRS; CDR2 reads YFSETQ. V was clipped by 7 bases and J by 4 bases, with 17 bases between them. The CDR3 extends over 14 amino acids. The CDR3 protein is CASGGGSSGETQYF. As DNA, the CDR3 is TGCGCCAGCGGGGGCGGGTCTAGCGGAGAGACCCAGTACTTC.

This clonotype turned up a few times. The rearrangement links TRBV10-3 to TRBJ2-1, with 12 bases matching TRBD1. J was trimmed by 4 bases and V by 4 bases; bases with no gene match: 2. The germline CDR1 and CDR2 sequences are ENHRY and SYGVKD. The CDR3 spans 15 residues. For the CDR3, the DNA is TGTGCCATCAGTGCGGGACAGGGGGCTTACAATGAGCAGTTCTTC. It encodes CAISAGQGAYNEQFF.

The V call is TRBV6-5, the J call TRBJ1-1; D call uncertain. The germline gives CDR1 MNHEY, CDR2 SVGAGI. The CDR3 sequence is 16 residues long. Deletions cut 2 bases from V and 5 bases from J, with 18 bases between. CDR3 coding DNA: TGTGCCAGCAGTTACCGCGGATTTGGCGAGAGAACTGAAGCTTTCTTT. It translates to CASSYRGFGERTEAFF.

This clonotype was seen only a few times. V gene TRBV20-1 combines with J gene TRBJ1-2; unclear D gene. The length of the CDR3 is 11 residues. V was trimmed by 6 bases and J by 4 bases, leaving 9 bases between them. Germline CDR1 and CDR2: DFQATT and SNEGSKA (reference sequence). CDR3 protein: CSASGIYGYTF. DNA of the CDR3: TGCAGTGCAAGCGGGATCTATGGCTACACCTTC.

This clonotype was observed a few times. V is TRBV3-1 and J is TRBJ2-5; 8 nucleotides agree with TRBD2. Germline V gene lookup returns CDR1 LGHDT and CDR2 YNNKEL (reference sequence). V was clipped by 1 base and J by 2 bases; unmatched bases: 6. This CDR3 has 16 residues. CDR3 sequence reads: CASSQVGLAGQETQYF. The CDR3 bases are TGTGCCAGCAGCCAAGTGGGATTAGCGGGGCAAGAGACCCAGTACTTC.

Only a few counts were recorded for this clonotype. The V gene is TRBV7-2, the J gene TRBJ1-5; D gene uncertain. The V and J ends lost 0 bases and 2 bases respectively, with 8 bases between them. The CDR3 consists of 15 residues. The germline V gene has CDR1 SGHTA and CDR2 FQGNSA. The chain's CDR3 is CASSLAREGNQPQHF. The CDR3 coding sequence is TGTGCCAGCAGCTTAGCACGGGAGGGCAATCAGCCCCAGCATTTT.

This clonotype was detected a few times. CDR3 residues: CASSGQTNSGANVLTF. The CDR3 nucleotides read TGCGCCAGTTCGGGACAGACCAACTCTGGGGCCAACGTCCTGACTTTC. V gene TRBV5-1 combines with J gene TRBJ2-6; the match to TRBD1 covers 7 bases. Germline V gene sequence: CDR1 SGHRS, CDR2 YFSETQ. The V segment lost 8 bases and the J segment 0 bases; nucleotides outside the gene matches: 8. The CDR3 sequence is 16 residues long.

The sample holds a few counts of this clonotype. This sequence joins TRBV25-1 and TRBJ1-1; TRBD1 agrees at 8 bases. Germline loops: CDR1 MGHDK, CDR2 SYGVNS. CDR3 length: 12 residues. Losses at the gene ends were 3 bases for V and 13 bases for J; bases not matched to a gene: 7. DNA of the CDR3: TGTGCCAGCAGTGATGTCAGACAGGGGAGTTTCTTT. It yields the protein CASSDVRQGSFF.

V and J are TRBV5-5 and TRBJ1-1, with 9 bases fitting TRBD1. Germline trimming cut 3 bases from V and 7 bases from J; bases unmatched to any gene: 7. In germline, CDR1 is SGHKS, CDR2 YYEKEE (reference sequence). This CDR3 has 14 residues. The CDR3 loop is CASSSQPTGGEAFF. In DNA, the CDR3 is TGTGCCAGCAGCTCTCAACCGACAGGGGGTGAAGCTTTCTTT.

This clonotype was observed at least ten times. This chain joins TRBV10-3 and TRBJ2-7, with D hard to call. V was shortened by 8 bases and J by 7 bases, with 15 bases between the two germline ends. Germline CDR1 ENHRY, CDR2 SYGVKD. This CDR3 spans 12 amino acids. The CDR3 DNA reads as TGTGCCATCGCAGGTGACGCTGGGGAGCAGTACGTC. Amino acid sequence: CAIAGDAGEQYV.

This clonotype was detected ten times or more. The chain carries TRBV4-2 and TRBJ2-7, with 8 bases lining up with TRBD2. Germline values: CDR1 LGHNA, CDR2 YNFKEQ. The trim removed 0 bases at V and 4 bases at J, leaving 8 bases unmatched. The CDR3 has 16 amino acids. DNA of the CDR3: TGTGCCAGCAGCCAAGATCTGGGCGGGGGGACTTACGAGCAGTACTTC. As protein: CASSQDLGGGTYEQYF.

This clonotype was counted only a few times. CDR3 residues: CASSLEPGLAGIRFDEQFF. DNA of the CDR3: TGTGCCAGCAGCTTAGAGCCCGGACTAGCGGGGATCCGGTTCGATGAGCAGTTCTTC. The chain links TRBV7-9 to TRBJ2-1, with TRBD2 matching 12 bases. V gave up 1 base and J gave up 8 bases; unmatched junction bases: 15. CDR1 is SEHNR, CDR2 FQNEAQ, per germline (reference sequence). The CDR3 is 19 amino acids.

In its sample, this clonotype was seen a few times. The chain couples TRBV5-1 to TRBJ2-3, with 13 nucleotides matching TRBD2. Germline-derived CDR1 and CDR2 are SGHRS and YFSETQ. The CDR3 has 17 residues. V was pared by 4 bases and J by 6 bases, with 11 bases of the junction left unmatched. CDR3 coding DNA: TGCGCCAGCAGCCCGGGCGGACTAGCGGGGGTTACCGATACGCAGTATTTT. Encoded protein: CASSPGGLAGVTDTQYF.

Turning to this clonotype: One junction end disagrees with the germline gene, perhaps due to a read error. The gene calls are TRBV7-9 and TRBJ1-4; the D is unclear. The CDR3 is made up of 12 amino acids. Per the germline V gene, CDR1 is SEHNR and CDR2 is FQNEAQ (reference sequence). DNA of the CDR3: TGTGACAGCAGCTTAGTCCGGGAAAAACTGTTTTTT. Translation gives CDSSLVREKLFF.

Worth noting for this clonotype: The final CDR3 position lacks the conserved phenylalanine or tryptophan, pointing to a likely read error. V usage is TRBV27 and J usage is TRBJ1-2, with 10 nucleotides matching TRBD1. CDR3 length: 15 residues. Germline V lookup: CDR1 MNHEY, CDR2 SMNVEV (reference sequence). J lost 8 bases, V lost 3 bases, and 9 bases had no gene match. The CDR3 loop reads CASSFSGTGVNGYTL. The DNA of the CDR3 is TGTGCCAGCAGTTTCTCCGGGACAGGGGTGAACGGCTACACCTTA.

This clonotype was seen only a few times. The chain joins TRBV7-9 to TRBJ2-3; 7 bases are shared with TRBD2. The length of the CDR3 is 16 residues. V lost 0 bases to trimming and J lost 1 base; unmatched junction nucleotides: 4. CDR1 is SEHNR, CDR2 FQNEAQ, per germline (reference sequence). As DNA, the CDR3 is TGTGCCAGCAGCTTAGCATCCAGCGGGGGCACAGATACGCAGTATTTT. Its translation is CASSLASSGGTDTQYF.